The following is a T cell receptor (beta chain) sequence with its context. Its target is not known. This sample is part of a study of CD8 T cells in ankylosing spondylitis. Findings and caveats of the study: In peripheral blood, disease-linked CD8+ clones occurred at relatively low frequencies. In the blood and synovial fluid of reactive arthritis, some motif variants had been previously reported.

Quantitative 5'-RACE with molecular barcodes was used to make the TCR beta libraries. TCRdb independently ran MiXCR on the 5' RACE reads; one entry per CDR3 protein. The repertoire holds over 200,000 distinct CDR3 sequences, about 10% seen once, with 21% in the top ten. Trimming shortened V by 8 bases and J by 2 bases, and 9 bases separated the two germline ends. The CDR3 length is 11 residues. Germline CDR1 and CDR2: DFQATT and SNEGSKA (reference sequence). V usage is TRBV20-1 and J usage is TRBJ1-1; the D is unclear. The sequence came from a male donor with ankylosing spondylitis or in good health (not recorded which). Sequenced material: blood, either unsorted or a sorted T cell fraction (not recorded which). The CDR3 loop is CSLPGNTEAFF. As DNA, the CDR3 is TGCAGTCTCCCGGGCAACACTGAAGCTTTCTTT.